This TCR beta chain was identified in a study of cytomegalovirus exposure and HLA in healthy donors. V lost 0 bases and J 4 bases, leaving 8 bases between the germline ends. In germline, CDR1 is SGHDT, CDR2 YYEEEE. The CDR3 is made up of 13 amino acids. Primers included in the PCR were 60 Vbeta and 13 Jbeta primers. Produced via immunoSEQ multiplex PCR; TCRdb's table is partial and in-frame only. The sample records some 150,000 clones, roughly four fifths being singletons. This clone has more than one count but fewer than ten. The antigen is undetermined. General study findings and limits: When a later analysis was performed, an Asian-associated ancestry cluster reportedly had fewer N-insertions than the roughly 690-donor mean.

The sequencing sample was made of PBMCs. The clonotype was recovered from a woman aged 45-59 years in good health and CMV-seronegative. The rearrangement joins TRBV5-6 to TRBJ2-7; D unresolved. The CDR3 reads CASSLGRRYEQYF. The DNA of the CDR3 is TGTGCCAGCAGCTTGGGCCGTCGGTACGAGCAGTACTTC.